This T cell receptor (beta chain) was found in a study of blood T cell repertoires in COVID-19. The CDR3 has 16 residues. The trim removed 4 bases at V and 2 bases at J, leaving 7 bases unmatched. Germline CDR1 LNHDA, CDR2 SQIVND (reference sequence). Using immunoSEQ multiplex PCR, the repertoire was profiled, and TCRdb retains in-frame clones only, with some absent. The data hold more than 95,000 clones, with over 70% observed a single time. The origin of this receptor is a man in his sixties with acute or convalescent COVID-19. The source material was peripheral blood. The chain employs TRBV19 and TRBJ2-5; the match to TRBD2 covers 10 bases. The CDR3 DNA is TGTGCCAGTAGTACGACTAGCGGGTTGTTACAAGAGACCCAGTACTTC. Translating it yields CASSTTSGLLQETQYF.